This record covers a single TCR beta chain. No cognate antigen has been identified for it. One base away there is no much larger clone; base qualities are not given. Using the deep immunoSEQ assay, TCR CDR3 regions were amplified from genomic DNA by multiplex PCR. Extracted genomic DNA from each cell subset was spread evenly across all wells of several immunoSEQ 96-well plates, with each plate serving as a replicate. Each replicate PCR for sorted subsets received 200 ng genomic DNA, equal to about 30,000 T cell genomes. The purified libraries were quantified using a Qubit 3.0 fluorometer, sized with a Bioanalyzer 2100, and then quantified again using the KAPA Library Quantification kit. A separate single-read 150-cycle Illumina NextSeq 550 flow cell was used to sequence each immunoSEQ 96-well plate. Turning to the authors' computational methods: Because only junctional sequences without quality scores were contained in the immunoSEQ output, filtering matching that applied to full-length reads could not be performed. To assign V/J genes and CDR3, sequences were annotated using PyIR, a Python wrapper for IgBLAST v1.9, with IMGT germline references. Reads were removed for weak V/J assignments (E-value above 1e-6), missing CDR3, stop codons, out-of-frame junctions, or ambiguous translated residues. V3J clonotypes were defined as sequences sharing the same inferred V gene, J gene, and CDR3 amino acid sequence. Percentage overlap between repertoires was calculated by dividing the number of shared unique clonotypes by the size of the smaller repertoire. RTK rarefaction, the Chao1 estimator, and Recon v2.1 estimates of unobserved clonotypes were used to assess repertoire richness. OLGA was used to compute generation probabilities for all TCRbeta clonotypes that the gDNA method yielded from four donors. Here the immuneACCESS table is served through TCRdb, limited to in-frame sequences with V and J called. Missing clones are a known gap in these copies; in checked studies unresolved V genes cover under half, and the rest lacks a known reason. V, J and clone size are those of that table, while D and trimming were read from the DNA. Recorded for this sample are around 100,000 clones; about 70% of them occurred a single time. Of the sample, roughly a quarter is held by the ten largest clones.

Healthy HIV-negative adults with no recently reported acute infections or vaccinations were included as donors. Only Caucasian adults living in Nashville, Tennessee, USA were represented among the donors. CD8 memory samples consisted of magnetically selected CD45RO+ cells combined with CCR7-negative CD45RA+ effector memory (TemRA) cells. After blood collection by leukapheresis, PBMCs were isolated using Ficoll-Histopaque density gradient centrifugation and then cryopreserved in the vapor phase of liquid nitrogen. Purity and quantity of every magnetically sorted T cell population were checked by analytical flow cytometry. Genomic DNA was isolated from each sorted fraction and quantified by UV absorbance on a Nanodrop 2000c. The data stem from a study of shared clonotypes between healthy human individuals (dated by TCRdb to 2018 to 2021). Study-wide context: Three men and a couple of women, aged 18 to 49 years, made up the cohort. Per donor, three plates each were used for CD4 naive and CD4 memory, two for CD8 naive, and one for CD8 memory. To estimate repertoire size and how much clonotype sharing occurs between individuals, the study deeply sequenced the blood TCR repertoires of several healthy adults. Libraries were prepared and TCR repertoires were sequenced by different laboratories using diverse techniques, in order to increase sequencing depth and limit assay-specific biases. Each donor's leukapheresis produced roughly between roughly 0.9 and 8.9 billion PBMCs. The paper's findings and limits, for the study overall: Pairwise subsampling led to the expectation that sequencing depth would affect the degree of clonotype sharing among donors. Compared with non-shared clonotypes, the clonotypes found in all four sorted-subset donors had higher generation probabilities. Incomplete sequencing was indicated by rarefaction of sorted-subset datasets, despite the large sequencing depth. Because the study included a small number of donors, the genetic and exposure-history diversity represented was limited. About 4.5% of naive CD4, roughly 3.6% of naive CD8, about 2.4% of memory CD4, and 0.4% of memory CD8 clonotypes were shared across a handful of donors. Larger estimated clonotype richness was generally found for naive subsets than for memory subsets. Sampling was limited to blood, and TCR repertoires in tissue likely differ from TCR repertoires in blood.

Looking up the germline V gene (reference sequence) yields CDR1 LNHDA and CDR2 SQIVND. V trim: 4 bases; J trim: 7 bases; unmatched bases: 11. Inclusive of the bounding cysteine and phenylalanine, the CDR3 is 16 residues long. Left in the record is the CDR3 DNA by itself, 48 bases read in frame from the first base. This chain joins TRBV19 to TRBJ2-1; 9 of the junction bases match TRBD2. The source material was memory CD8+ T cells sorted from blood. Read against the paper, the sample's cell subset or site label means: CD45RO+ cells pooled with CCR7-negative TemRA cells. The TCR was taken from a young woman in good health. The CDR3 protein sequence reads: CASSSRTSAALNEQFF. At the DNA level, the sequence is TGTGCCAGTAGTAGCCGGACTAGCGCAGCGTTAAATGAGCAGTTCTTC.